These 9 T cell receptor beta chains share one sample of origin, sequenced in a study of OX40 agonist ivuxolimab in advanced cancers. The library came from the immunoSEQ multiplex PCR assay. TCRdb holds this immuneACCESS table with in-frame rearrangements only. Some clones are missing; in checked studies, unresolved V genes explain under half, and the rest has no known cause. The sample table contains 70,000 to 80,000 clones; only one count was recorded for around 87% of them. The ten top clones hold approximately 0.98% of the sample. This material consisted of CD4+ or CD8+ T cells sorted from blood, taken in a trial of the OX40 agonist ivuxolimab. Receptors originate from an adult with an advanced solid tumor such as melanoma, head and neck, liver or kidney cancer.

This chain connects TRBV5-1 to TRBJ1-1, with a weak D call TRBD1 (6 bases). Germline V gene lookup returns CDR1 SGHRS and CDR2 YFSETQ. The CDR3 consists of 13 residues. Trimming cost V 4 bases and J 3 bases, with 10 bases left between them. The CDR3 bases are TGCGCCAGCAGCATTACAGGGTACACTGAAGCTTTCTTT. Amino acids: CASSITGYTEAFF. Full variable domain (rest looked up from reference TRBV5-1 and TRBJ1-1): KAGVTQTPRYLIKTRGQQVTLSCSPISGHRSVSWYQQTPGQGLQFLFEYFSETQRNKGNFPGRFSGRQFSNSRSEMNVSTLELGDSALYLCASSITGYTEAFFGQGTRLTVV.

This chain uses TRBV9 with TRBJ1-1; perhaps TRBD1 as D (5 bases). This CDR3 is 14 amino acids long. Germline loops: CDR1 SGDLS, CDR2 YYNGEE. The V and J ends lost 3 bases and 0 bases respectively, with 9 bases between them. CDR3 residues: CASSAPGMNTEAFF. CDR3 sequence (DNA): TGTGCCAGCAGCGCCCCAGGGATGAACACTGAAGCTTTCTTT.

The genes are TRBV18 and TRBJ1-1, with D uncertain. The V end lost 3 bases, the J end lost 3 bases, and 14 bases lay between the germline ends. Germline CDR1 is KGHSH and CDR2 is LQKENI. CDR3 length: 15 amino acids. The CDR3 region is CASSPLGRADTEAFF. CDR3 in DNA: TGTGCCAGCTCACCCCTGGGGAGGGCAGACACTGAAGCTTTCTTT. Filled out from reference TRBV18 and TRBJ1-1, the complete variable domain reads NAGVMQNPRHLVRRRGQEARLRCSPMKGHSHVYWYRQLPEEGLKFMVYLQKENIIDESGMPKERFSAEFPKEGPSILRIQQVVRGDSAAYFCASSPLGRADTEAFFGQGTRLTVV.

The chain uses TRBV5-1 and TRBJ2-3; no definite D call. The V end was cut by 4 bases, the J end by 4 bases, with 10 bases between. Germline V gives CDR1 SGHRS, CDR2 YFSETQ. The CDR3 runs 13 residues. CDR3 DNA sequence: TGCGCCAGCAGCGAGAGTGGGGCAGATACGCAGTATTTT. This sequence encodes CASSESGADTQYF.

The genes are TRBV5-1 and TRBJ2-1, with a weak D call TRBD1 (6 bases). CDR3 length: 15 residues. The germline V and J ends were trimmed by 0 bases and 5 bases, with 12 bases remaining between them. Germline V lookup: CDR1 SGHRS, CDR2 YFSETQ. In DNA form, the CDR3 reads TGCGCCAGCAGCTTGGAGTGGGGGCCACACAATGAGCAGTTCTTC. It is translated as CASSLEWGPHNEQFF.

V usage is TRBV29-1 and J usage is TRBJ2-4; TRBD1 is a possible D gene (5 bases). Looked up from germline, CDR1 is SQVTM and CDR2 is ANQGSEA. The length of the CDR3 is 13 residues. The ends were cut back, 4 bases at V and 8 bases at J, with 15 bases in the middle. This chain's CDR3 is CSVVHRQKDIQYF. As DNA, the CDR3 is TGCAGCGTTGTCCACAGGCAAAAAGACATTCAGTACTTC.

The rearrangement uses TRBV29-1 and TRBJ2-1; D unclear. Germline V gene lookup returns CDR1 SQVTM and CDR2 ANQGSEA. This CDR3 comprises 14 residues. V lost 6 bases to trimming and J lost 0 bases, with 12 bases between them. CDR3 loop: CSVESFSSYNEQFF. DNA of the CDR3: TGCAGCGTAGAGTCGTTTAGCTCCTACAATGAGCAGTTCTTC.

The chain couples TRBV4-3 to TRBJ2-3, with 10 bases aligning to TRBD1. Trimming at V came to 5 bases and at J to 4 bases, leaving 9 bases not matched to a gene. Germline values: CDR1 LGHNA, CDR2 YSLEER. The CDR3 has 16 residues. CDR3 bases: TGCGCCAGCAGCTCCAGCCCTGGACAGGGGGCAGATACGCAGTATTTT. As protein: CASSSSPGQGADTQYF.

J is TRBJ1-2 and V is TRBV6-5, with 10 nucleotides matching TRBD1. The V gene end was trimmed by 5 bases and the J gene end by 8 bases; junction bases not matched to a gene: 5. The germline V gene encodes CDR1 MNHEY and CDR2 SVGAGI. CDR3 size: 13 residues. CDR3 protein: CASSRDRGHGYTF. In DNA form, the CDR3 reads TGTGCCAGCAGTCGAGACAGGGGGCACGGCTACACCTTC.